This record looks at one TCR beta chain sequence and its context. The CDR3 contains 15 residues. Germline loops: CDR1 PRHDT, CDR2 FYEKMQ (reference sequence). V was pared by 0 bases and J by 5 bases, with 5 bases of the junction left unmatched. The study ran its PCR with 60 Vbeta and 13 Jbeta primers. Libraries were prepared by immunoSEQ multiplex PCR; TCRdb keeps only in-frame clonotypes and omits some of them. The repertoire consists of approximately 88,000 clones, with approximately 76% occurring once and the leading ten covering 4% to 5.5%. The entry originates in a study of cytomegalovirus exposure and HLA in healthy donors.

Specimen: PBMCs. This chain uses TRBV13 with TRBJ2-5, with TRBD1 identical over 8 bases. The TCR comes from a man younger than 40 in good health and CMV-seropositive. The CDR3 sequence: CASSLGTGAMETQYF. The CDR3 DNA reads as TGTGCCAGCAGCTTAGGGACAGGGGCGATGGAGACCCAGTACTTC.